This T cell receptor beta chain was observed in a study of shared clonotypes between healthy human individuals (dated by TCRdb to 2019 to 2021). In the study overall: The cohort included a few men and two women between 18 and 49 years of age. To estimate repertoire size and how much clonotypes are shared between individuals, the study performed deep sequencing of blood TCR repertoires from 4 to 6 healthy adults. Different laboratories and diverse techniques were used to prepare libraries and sequence TCR repertoires, to increase sequencing depth and limit assay-specific biases. Per donor, three plates each were used for CD4 naive and CD4 memory, two for CD8 naive, and one for CD8 memory. Between about 0.94 and 8.9 billion PBMCs per donor were obtained by leukapheresis. Here is what the overall study found, with its caveats: Across a few donors, about 5.2% of naive CD4, over 3% of naive CD8, approximately 2.5% of memory CD4, and approximately 0.4% of memory CD8 clonotypes were shared. Higher generation probabilities were observed for clonotypes shared by all four sorted-subset donors than for non-shared clonotypes. Pairwise subsampling indicated that sequencing depth was expected to affect the degree of clonotype sharing among donors. Sampling was restricted to blood, and TCR repertoires in tissues likely differ from the TCR repertoires found in blood. Estimated clonotype richness was generally larger for naive than for memory subsets. The small number of donors limited the genetic and exposure-history diversity represented. Rarefaction of sorted-subset datasets indicated incomplete sequencing despite the large sequencing depth.

The CDR3 sequence holds 14 residues, the cysteine and phenylalanine included. This entry keeps only the CDR3 DNA: 42 bases, framed from base 1. Trimming costs V 2 bases and J 5 bases, and their ends lie 15 bases apart. Per the germline V gene (reference sequence), GTSNPN is the CDR1 and SVGIG is the CDR2. TCR CDR3 regions were amplified from genomic DNA by multiplex PCR using the deep immunoSEQ assay. Extracted genomic DNA from each cell subset was distributed evenly across all wells of several immunoSEQ 96-well plates, and each plate was treated as a replicate. Each replicate PCR for sorted subsets received approximately 200 ng genomic DNA, equal to 30,000 or so T cell genomes. Purified libraries were quantified with a Qubit 3.0 fluorometer, sized on a Bioanalyzer 2100, and re-quantified with the KAPA Library Quantification kit. Every immunoSEQ 96-well plate was sequenced on a dedicated single-read 150-cycle Illumina NextSeq 550 flow cell. In the source study's methods: Because the immunoSEQ output held only junctional sequences and lacked quality scores, the filtering could not match the filtering applied to full-length reads. To assign V/J genes and CDR3, sequences were annotated against IMGT germline references using PyIR, a Python wrapper for IgBLAST v1.9. Reads with weak V/J assignments (E-value above 1e-6), missing CDR3, stop codons, out-of-frame junctions, or ambiguous translated residues were removed. V3J clonotypes were defined as sequences sharing the same inferred V gene, J gene, and CDR3 amino acid sequence. Percentage overlap between repertoires was computed as shared unique clonotypes divided by the size of the smaller repertoire. Three approaches were used to assess repertoire richness: RTK rarefaction, the Chao1 estimator, and Recon v2.1 estimates of unobserved clonotypes. OLGA was used to compute generation probabilities for all TCRbeta clonotypes that the gDNA method yielded from several donors. TCRdb limited this immuneACCESS table to in-frame rearrangements with V and J called. A share of clones is missing; checked studies link under half to unresolved V genes, and the rest is unexplained. The D gene and trimming were derived from the DNA, and the V and J assignments and clone size from that table. This sample lists a few million clones; 85% to 95% were detected once. Of the sample, more than 0.12% falls within the top ten clones.

Note on this clone: No antigen is known for it. The input lacks base qualities; no much larger clone sits a single base away.

The donors were healthy, HIV-negative adults who had no recently reported acute infections or vaccinations. Only Caucasian adults living in Nashville, Tennessee, USA were represented among the donors. CD4+ T cells were enriched through magnetic negative selection, after which naive cells were positively selected on CD45RA and the remaining negative fraction served as the memory subset. Blood was collected by leukapheresis, and PBMCs were isolated by Ficoll-Histopaque density gradient centrifugation and then cryopreserved in liquid nitrogen vapor phase. Analytical flow cytometry was used to check the purity and quantity of each magnetically sorted T cell population. Genomic DNA was isolated from every sorted fraction and measured by UV absorbance on a Nanodrop 2000c.

The clonotype originates from a man aged 18 to 35 in good health. Sequencing was done on a sample of naive CD4+ T cells sorted from blood. The cell subset or site label on this specimen signifies: CD45RA+ positively selected. The chain couples TRBV30 to TRBJ2-5; the D gene assignment is perhaps TRBD1 or TRBD2, with each matching 7 bases. The CDR3 region has the sequence CAWSPRGGVETQYF. In nucleotides, the sequence is TGTGCCTGGAGTCCCAGGGGGGGCGTGGAGACCCAGTACTTC.